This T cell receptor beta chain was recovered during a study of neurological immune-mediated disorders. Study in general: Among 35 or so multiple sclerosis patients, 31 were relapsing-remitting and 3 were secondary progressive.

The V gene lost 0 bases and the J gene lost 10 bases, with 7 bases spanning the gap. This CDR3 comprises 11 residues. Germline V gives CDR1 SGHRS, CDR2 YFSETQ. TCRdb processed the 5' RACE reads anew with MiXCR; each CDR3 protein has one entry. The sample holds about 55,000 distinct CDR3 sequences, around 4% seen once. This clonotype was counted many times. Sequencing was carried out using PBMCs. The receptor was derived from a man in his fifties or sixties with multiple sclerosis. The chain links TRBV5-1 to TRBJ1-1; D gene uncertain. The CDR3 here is CASSLGRSAFF. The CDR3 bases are TGCGCCAGCAGCTTGGGGAGGTCAGCTTTCTTT.